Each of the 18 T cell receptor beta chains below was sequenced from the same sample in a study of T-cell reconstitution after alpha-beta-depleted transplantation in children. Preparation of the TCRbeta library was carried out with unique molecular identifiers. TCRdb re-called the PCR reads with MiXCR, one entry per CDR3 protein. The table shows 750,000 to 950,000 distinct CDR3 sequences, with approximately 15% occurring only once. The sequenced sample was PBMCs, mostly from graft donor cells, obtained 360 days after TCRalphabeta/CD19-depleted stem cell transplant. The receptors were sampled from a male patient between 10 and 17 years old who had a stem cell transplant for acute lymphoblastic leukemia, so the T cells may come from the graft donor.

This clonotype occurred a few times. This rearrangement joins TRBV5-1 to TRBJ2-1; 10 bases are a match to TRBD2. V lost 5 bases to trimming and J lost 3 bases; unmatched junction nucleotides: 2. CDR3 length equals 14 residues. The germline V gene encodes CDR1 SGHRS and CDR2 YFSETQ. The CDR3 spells CASRLAGDYNEQFF. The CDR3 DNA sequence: TGCGCCAGCAGGCTAGCGGGAGACTACAATGAGCAGTTCTTC.

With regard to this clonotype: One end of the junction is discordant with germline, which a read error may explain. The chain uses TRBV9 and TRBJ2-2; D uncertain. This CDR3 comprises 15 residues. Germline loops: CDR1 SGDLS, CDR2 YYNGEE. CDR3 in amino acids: CVSSVVSVNTGELFF. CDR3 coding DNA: TGTGTCAGCAGCGTAGTAAGTGTGAACACCGGGGAGCTGTTTTTT.

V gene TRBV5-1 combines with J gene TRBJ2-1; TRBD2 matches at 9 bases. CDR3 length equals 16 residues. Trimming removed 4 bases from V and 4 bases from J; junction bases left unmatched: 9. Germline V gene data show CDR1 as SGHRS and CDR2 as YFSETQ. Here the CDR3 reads CASSLLAGDEYNEQFF. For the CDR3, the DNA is TGCGCCAGCAGCCTCTTAGCGGGAGACGAGTACAATGAGCAGTTCTTC.

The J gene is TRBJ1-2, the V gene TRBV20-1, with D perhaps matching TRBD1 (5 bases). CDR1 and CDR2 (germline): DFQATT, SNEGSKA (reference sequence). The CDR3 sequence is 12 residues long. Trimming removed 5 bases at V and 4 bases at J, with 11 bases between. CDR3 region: CSASGTAYGYTF. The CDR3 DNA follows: TGCAGTGCTTCCGGGACGGCCTATGGCTACACCTTC.

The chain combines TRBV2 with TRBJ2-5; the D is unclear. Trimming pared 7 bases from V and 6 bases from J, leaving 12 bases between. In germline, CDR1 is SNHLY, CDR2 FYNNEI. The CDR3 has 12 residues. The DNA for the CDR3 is TGTGCCAGCACGTCGCCGCAGCAGACCCAGTACTTC. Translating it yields CASTSPQQTQYF.

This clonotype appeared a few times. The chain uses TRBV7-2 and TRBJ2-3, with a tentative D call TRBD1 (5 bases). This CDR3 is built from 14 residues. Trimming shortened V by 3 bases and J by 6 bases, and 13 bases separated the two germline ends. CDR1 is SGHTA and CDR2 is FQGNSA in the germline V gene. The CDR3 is CASSLDTPWDTQYF. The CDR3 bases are TGTGCCAGCAGCTTGGACACACCGTGGGATACGCAGTATTTT.

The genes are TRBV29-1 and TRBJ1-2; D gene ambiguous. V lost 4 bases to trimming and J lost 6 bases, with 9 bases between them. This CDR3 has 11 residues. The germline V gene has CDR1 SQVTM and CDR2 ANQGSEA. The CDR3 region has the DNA TGCAGCGTTGTGGTTCGAGATGGCTACACCTTC. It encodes CSVVVRDGYTF.

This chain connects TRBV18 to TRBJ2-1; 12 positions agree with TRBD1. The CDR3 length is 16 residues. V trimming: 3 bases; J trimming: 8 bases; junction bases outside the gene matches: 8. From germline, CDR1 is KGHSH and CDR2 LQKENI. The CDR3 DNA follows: TGTGCCAGCTCACCCACATTTGGGACAGGGGGCGATGAGCAGTTCTTC. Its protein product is CASSPTFGTGGDEQFF.

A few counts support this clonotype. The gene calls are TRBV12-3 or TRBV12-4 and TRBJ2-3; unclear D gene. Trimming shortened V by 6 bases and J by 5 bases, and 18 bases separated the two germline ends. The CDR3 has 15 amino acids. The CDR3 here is CASSSGGVWGDTQYF. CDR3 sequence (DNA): TGTGCCAGCAGCTCGGGTGGGGTATGGGGAGATACGCAGTATTTT.

CDR3 protein: CASGDHQETQYF. DNA for the CDR3: TGTGCCAGCGGGGACCACCAAGAGACCCAGTACTTC. This rearrangement joins TRBV7-9 to TRBJ2-5, with D perhaps assigned TRBD1 or TRBD2 (5 bases each). Looked up from germline, CDR1 is SEHNR and CDR2 is FQNEAQ (reference sequence). CDR3 size: 12 residues. Trimming took 8 bases from V and 0 from J, leaving 7 bases between them.

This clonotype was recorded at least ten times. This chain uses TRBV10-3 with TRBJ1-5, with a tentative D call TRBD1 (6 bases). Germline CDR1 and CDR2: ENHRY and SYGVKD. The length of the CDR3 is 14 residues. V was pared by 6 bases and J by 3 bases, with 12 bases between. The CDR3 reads CAIRGGGDNQPQHF. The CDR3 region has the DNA TGTGCCATCAGAGGGGGGGGCGACAATCAGCCCCAGCATTTT.

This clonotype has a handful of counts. The CDR3 here is CASSAQVAETQYF. The CDR3 DNA reads as TGCGCCAGCAGTGCCCAAGTAGCTGAGACCCAGTACTTC. The chain uses TRBV10-2 and TRBJ2-5; no clear D. Trimming stripped 4 bases from V and 5 bases from J, with 11 bases between. Germline V gives CDR1 WSHSY, CDR2 SAAADI. This CDR3 comprises 13 residues.

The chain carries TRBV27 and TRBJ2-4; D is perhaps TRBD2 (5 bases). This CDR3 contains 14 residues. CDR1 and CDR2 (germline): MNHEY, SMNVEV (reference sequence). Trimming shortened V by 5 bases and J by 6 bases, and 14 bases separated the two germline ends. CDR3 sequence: CASSVPGSGNIQYF. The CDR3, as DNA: TGTGCCAGCAGTGTCCCTGGCAGCGGAAACATTCAGTACTTC.

CDR3 in amino acids: CASSEHWAPGNQPQHF. The DNA for the CDR3 is TGTGCCAGCAGTGAACACTGGGCCCCGGGGAATCAGCCCCAGCATTTT. The V and J genes are TRBV25-1 and TRBJ1-5; D unresolved. Germline loops: CDR1 MGHDK, CDR2 SYGVNS. With 2 bases removed from V and 4 bases from J, the gap between germline ends came to 15 bases. CDR3 length: 16 residues.

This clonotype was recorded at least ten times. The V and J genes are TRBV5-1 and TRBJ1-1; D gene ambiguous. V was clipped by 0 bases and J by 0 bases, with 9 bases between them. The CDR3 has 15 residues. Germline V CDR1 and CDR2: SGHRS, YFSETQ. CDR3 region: CASSLVVSMNTEAFF. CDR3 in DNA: TGCGCCAGCAGCTTGGTGGTTTCCATGAACACTGAAGCTTTCTTT.

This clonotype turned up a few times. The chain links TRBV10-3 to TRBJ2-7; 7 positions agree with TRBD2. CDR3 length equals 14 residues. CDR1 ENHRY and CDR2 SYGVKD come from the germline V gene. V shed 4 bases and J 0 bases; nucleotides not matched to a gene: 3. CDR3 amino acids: CAISGAGASYEQYF. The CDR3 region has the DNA TGTGCCATCAGTGGGGCGGGAGCCTCCTACGAGCAGTACTTC.

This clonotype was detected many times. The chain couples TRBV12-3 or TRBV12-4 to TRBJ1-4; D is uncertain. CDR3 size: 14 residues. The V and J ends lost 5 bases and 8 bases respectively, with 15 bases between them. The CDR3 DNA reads TGTGCCAGCAGTCCGTCCTATCCTCGCGAAAAACTGTTTTTT. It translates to CASSPSYPREKLFF.

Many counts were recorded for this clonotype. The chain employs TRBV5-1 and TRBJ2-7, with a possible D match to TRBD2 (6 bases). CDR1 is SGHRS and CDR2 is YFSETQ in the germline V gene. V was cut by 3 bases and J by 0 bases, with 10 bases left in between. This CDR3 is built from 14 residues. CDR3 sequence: CASSSSVDSYEQYF. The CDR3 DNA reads TGCGCCAGCAGCTCTAGCGTAGACTCCTACGAGCAGTACTTC.